This T cell receptor (beta chain) comes out of a study of blood T cells in healthy people across ages. This clonotype was seen at least ten times. Its specificity is not known. Findings of the study overall: Estimates drawn from one million T cells were deemed to understate diversity.

Alongside a J-beta primer mix, a sample-barcoded 5' primer served in a second PCR lasting roughly 7 to 11 cycles. Each cDNA molecule received a tag from a template-switch adaptor that had 12 random nucleotides. MiXCR, applied by TCRdb to the 5' RACE reads, yields one record per CDR3 protein. The sample shows about 970,000 distinct CDR3 sequences, roughly 51% of them seen only once. The CDR3 spans 16 residues. The V end was cut by 5 bases, the J end by 0 bases, with 15 bases between. The receptor comes from a woman in her sixties in good health. Material for sequencing was blood. The J gene is TRBJ2-3, the V gene TRBV12-3 or TRBV12-4; possibly TRBD1 or TRBD2 for D (5 bases each). This CDR3 is CASSPGTDPSTDTQYF. The CDR3 DNA reads as TGTGCCAGCAGTCCAGGGACGGACCCTAGCACAGATACGCAGTATTTT.